This TCR beta chain came from a study of T cells in localized non-small cell lung cancer. Clones were sequenced by immunoSEQ multiplex PCR, and TCRdb holds only the in-frame ones, with some missing. The table has 45,000 to 55,000 clones, approximately 90% seen once. Study-level points and caveats: Higher blood T cell density tracked longer overall survival. Uninvolved adjacent lung showed peak T cell clonality, exceeding tumor.

On this clone: Its specificity is not known.

From germline, CDR1 is LNHDA and CDR2 SQIVND (reference sequence). The CDR3 runs to 14 residues. V was cut by 6 bases and J by 0 bases, with 8 bases left in between. The V call is TRBV19, the J call TRBJ1-4; D ambiguous. The input for sequencing was peripheral blood, taken before any cancer treatment. This receptor was obtained from a male donor older than 55 with stage III squamous cell lung carcinoma. CDR3 nucleotide sequence: TGTGCCAGTAGGAAAAGGGCAACTAATGAAAAACTGTTTTTT. It yields the protein CASRKRATNEKLFF.